This paragraph reports one TCR beta chain. The record originates from a study of blood T cell repertoires in COVID-19. The data were produced by immunoSEQ multiplex PCR, yet TCRdb's version contains in-frame clones alone and is incomplete. Of a few hundred thousand clones listed, more than 80% are singletons. Germline V CDR1 and CDR2: MNHEY, SVGEGT. V shed 0 bases and J shed 5 bases, with 4 bases lying between them. The CDR3 totals 12 residues. This clonotype originated in a woman in her twenties or thirties with COVID-19, enrolled during active disease. Source material: peripheral blood. V usage is TRBV6-2 or TRBV6-3 and J usage is TRBJ2-5; D unresolved. Here the CDR3 DNA reads TGTGCCAGCAGTTACTCCGGGGAGACCCAGTACTTC. The encoded protein is CASSYSGETQYF.